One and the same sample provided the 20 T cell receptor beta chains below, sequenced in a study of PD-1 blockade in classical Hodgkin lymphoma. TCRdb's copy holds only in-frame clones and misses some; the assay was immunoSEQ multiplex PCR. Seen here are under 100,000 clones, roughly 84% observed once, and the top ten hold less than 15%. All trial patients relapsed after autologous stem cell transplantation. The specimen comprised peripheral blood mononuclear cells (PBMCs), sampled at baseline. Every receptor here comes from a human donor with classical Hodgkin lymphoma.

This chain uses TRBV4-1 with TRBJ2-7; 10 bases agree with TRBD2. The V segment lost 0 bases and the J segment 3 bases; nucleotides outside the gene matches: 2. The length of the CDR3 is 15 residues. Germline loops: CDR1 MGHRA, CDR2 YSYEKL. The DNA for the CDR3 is TGCGCCAGCAGCCAAGAAACTAGCGGGATCTACGAGCAGTACTTC. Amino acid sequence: CASSQETSGIYEQYF.

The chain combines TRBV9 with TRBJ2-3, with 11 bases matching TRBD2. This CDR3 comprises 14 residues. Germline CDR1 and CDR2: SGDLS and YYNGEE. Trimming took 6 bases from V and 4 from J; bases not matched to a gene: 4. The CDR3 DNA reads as TGTGCCAGCAATAGCGGGAGGGCCTCAGATACGCAGTATTTT. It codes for CASNSGRASDTQYF.

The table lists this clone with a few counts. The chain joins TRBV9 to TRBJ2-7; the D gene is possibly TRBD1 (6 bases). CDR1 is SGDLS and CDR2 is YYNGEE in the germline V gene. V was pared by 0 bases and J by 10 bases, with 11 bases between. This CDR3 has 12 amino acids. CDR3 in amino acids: CASSVGSGTQYF. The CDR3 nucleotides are TGTGCCAGCAGCGTAGGGTCAGGGACACAGTACTTC.

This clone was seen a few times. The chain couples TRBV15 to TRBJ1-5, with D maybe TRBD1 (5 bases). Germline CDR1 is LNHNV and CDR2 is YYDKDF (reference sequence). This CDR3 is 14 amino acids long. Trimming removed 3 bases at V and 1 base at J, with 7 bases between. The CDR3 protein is CATSRGGSNQPQHF. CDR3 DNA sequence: TGTGCCACCAGCAGGGGGGGGAGCAATCAGCCCCAGCATTTT.

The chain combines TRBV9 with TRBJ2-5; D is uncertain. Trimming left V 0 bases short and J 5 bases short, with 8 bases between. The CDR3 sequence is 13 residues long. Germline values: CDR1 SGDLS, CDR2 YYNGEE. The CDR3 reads CASSVGIGETQYF. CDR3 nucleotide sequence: TGTGCCAGCAGCGTAGGAATCGGGGAGACCCAGTACTTC.

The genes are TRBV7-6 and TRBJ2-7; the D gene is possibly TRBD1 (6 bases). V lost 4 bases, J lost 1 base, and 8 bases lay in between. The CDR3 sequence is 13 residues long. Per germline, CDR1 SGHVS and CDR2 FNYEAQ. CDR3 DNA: TGTGCCAGCAGCTGGGGACAATCCTACGAGCAGTACTTC. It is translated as CASSWGQSYEQYF.

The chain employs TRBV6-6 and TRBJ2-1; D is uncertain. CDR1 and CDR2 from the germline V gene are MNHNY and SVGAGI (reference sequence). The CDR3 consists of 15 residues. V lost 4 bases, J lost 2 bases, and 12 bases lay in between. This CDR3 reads CASSFSDLAYNEQFF. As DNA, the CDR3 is TGTGCCAGCAGTTTCAGCGATCTAGCCTACAATGAGCAGTTCTTC.

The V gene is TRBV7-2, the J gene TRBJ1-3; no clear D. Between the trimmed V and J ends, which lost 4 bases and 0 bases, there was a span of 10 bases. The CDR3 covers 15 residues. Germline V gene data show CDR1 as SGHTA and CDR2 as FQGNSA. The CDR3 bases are TGTGCCAGCAGCTACGACCCGAACTCTGGAAACACCATATATTTT. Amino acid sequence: CASSYDPNSGNTIYF.

CDR3 protein: CASSSADRSTDTQYF. Here the CDR3 DNA reads TGCGCCAGCAGCTCAGCGGATAGAAGCACAGATACGCAGTATTTT. The chain combines TRBV5-1 with TRBJ2-3; D is possibly TRBD2 (5 bases). In germline, CDR1 is SGHRS, CDR2 YFSETQ. V was pared by 3 bases and J by 0 bases, with 11 bases between. The CDR3 is 15 residues long.

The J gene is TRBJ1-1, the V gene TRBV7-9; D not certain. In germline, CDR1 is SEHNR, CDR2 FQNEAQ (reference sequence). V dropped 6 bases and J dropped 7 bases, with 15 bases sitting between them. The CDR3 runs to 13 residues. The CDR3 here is CASSSPAGIEAFF. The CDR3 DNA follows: TGTGCCAGCAGTTCCCCGGCAGGCATTGAAGCTTTCTTT.

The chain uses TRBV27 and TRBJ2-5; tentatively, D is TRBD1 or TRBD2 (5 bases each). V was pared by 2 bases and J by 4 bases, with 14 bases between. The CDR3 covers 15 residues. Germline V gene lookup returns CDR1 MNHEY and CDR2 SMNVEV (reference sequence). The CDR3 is CASSLGVEGRETQYF. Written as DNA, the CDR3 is TGTGCCAGCAGTTTAGGAGTAGAGGGACGAGAGACCCAGTACTTC.

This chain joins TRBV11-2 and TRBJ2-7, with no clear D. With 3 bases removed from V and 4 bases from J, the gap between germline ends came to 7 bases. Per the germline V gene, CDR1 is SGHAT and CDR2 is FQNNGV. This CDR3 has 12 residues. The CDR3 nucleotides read TGTGCCAGCAGCTTGGAAAAGTACGAGCAGTACTTC. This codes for CASSLEKYEQYF. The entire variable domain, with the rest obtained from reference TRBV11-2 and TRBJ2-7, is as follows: EAGVAQSPRYKIIEKRQSVAFWCNPISGHATLYWYQQILGQGPKLLIQFQNNGVVDDSQLPKDRFSAERLKGVDSTLKIQPAKLEDSAVYLCASSLEKYEQYFGPGTRLTVT.

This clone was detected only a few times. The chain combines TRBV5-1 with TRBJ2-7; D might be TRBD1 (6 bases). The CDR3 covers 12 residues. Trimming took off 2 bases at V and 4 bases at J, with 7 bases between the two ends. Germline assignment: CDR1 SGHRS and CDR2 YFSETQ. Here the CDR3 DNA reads TGCGCCAGCAGCTTCACAGGGTACGAGCAGTACTTC. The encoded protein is CASSFTGYEQYF.

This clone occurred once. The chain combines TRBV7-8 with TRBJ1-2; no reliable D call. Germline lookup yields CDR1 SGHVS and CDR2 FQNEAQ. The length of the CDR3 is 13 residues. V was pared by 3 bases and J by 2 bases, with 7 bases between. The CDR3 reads CASSFDPNYGYTF. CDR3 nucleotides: TGTGCCAGCAGCTTCGACCCAAACTATGGCTACACCTTC.

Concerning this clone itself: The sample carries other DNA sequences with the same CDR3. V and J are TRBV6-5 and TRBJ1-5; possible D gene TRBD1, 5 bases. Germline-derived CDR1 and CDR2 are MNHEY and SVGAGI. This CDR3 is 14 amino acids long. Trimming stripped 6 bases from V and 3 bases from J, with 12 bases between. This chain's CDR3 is CASRPQGSNQPQHF. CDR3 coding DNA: TGTGCCAGCAGGCCCCAGGGTTCCAATCAGCCCCAGCATTTT.

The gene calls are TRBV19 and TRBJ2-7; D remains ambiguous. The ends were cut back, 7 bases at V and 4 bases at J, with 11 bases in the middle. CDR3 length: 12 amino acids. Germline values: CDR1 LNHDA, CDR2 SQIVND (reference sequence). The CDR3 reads CASTSPTYEQYF. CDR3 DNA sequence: TGTGCCAGTACCAGTCCCACTTACGAGCAGTACTTC.

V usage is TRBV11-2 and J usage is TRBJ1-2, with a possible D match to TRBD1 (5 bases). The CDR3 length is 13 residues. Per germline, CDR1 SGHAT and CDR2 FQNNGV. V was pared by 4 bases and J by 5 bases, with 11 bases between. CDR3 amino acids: CASSSDRGYGYTF. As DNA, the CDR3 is TGTGCCAGCAGCTCAGACAGAGGGTATGGCTACACCTTC.

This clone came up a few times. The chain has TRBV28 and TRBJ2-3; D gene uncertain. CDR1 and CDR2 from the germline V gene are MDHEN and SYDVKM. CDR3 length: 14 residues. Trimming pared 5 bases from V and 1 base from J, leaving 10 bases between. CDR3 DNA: TGTGCCAGCAGTAGTACCTTTGGCACAGATACGCAGTATTTT. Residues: CASSSTFGTDTQYF.

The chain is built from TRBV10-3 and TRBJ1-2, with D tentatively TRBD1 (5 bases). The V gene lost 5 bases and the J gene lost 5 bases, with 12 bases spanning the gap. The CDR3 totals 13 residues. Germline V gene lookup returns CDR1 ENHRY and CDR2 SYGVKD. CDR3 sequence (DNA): TGTGCCATCAGTCGGGACGCCCTTTATGGCTACACCTTC. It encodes CAISRDALYGYTF.

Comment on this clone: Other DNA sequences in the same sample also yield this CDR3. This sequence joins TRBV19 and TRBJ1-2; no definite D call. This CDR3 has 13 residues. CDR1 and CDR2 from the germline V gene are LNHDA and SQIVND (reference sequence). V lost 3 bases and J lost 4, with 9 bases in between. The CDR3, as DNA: TGTGCCAGTAGTATCTCGGGAGGCTATGGCTACACCTTC. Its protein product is CASSISGGYGYTF.